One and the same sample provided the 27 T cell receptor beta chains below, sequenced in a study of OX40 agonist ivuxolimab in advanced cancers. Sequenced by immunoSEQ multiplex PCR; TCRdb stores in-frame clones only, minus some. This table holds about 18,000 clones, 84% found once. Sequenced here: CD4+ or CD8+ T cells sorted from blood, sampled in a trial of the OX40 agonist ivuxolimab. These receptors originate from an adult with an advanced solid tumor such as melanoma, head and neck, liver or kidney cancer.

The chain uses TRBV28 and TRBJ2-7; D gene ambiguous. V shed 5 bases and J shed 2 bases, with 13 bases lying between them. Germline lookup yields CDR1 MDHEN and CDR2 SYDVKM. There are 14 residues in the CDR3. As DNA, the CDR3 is TGTGCCAGCAGTCGACCCACCCGGCCCTACGAGCAGTACTTC. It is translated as CASSRPTRPYEQYF.

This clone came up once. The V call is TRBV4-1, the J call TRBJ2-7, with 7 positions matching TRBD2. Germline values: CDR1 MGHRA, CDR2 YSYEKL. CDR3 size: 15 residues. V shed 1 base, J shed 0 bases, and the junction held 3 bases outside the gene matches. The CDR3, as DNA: TGCGCCAGCAGCCAAGGAGCGGGGCACTCCTACGAGCAGTACTTC. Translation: CASSQGAGHSYEQYF.

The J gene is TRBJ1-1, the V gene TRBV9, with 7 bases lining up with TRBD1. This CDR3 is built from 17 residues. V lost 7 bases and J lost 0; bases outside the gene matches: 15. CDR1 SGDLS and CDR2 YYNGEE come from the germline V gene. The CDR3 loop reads CASSPTGTLTMNTEAFF. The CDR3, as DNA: TGTGCCAGCTCCCCGACAGGGACCCTCACAATGAACACTGAAGCTTTCTTT.

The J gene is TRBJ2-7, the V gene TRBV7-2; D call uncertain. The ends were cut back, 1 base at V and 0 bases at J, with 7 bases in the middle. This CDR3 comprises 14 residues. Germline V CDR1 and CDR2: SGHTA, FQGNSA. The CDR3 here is CASSLVAISYEQYF. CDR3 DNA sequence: TGTGCCAGCAGCTTAGTTGCCATCTCCTACGAGCAGTACTTC.

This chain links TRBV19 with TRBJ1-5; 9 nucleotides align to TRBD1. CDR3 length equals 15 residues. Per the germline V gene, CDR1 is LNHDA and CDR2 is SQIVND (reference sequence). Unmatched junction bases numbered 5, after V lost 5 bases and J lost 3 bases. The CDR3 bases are TGTGCCAGTAGTGTGACAGGGGGGACCAATCAGCCCCAGCATTTT. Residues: CASSVTGGTNQPQHF.

This CDR3 is CASSPPRVETDTQYF. CDR3 coding DNA: TGTGCCAGCAGCCCACCCAGGGTTGAAACAGATACGCAGTATTTT. This chain connects TRBV9 to TRBJ2-3; tentatively, D is TRBD1 (5 bases). V gave up 4 bases and J gave up 3 bases, with 15 bases separating them. Germline V gene sequence: CDR1 SGDLS, CDR2 YYNGEE. This CDR3 has 15 residues.

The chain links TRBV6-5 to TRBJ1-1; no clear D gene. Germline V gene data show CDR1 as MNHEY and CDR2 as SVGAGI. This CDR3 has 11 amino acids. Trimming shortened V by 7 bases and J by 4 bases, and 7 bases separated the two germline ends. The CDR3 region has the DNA TGTGCCAGCATGAGAGGCACTGAAGCTTTCTTT. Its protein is CASMRGTEAFF.

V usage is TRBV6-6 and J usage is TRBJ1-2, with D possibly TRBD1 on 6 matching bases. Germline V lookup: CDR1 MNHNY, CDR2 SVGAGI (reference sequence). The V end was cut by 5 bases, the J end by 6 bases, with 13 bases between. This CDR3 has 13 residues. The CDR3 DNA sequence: TGTGCCAGCAGTCCCGGGACAATAAATGGCTACACCTTC. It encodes CASSPGTINGYTF.

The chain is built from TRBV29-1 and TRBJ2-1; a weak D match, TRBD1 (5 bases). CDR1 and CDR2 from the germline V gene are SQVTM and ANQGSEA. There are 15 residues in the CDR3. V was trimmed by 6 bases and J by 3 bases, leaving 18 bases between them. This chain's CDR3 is CSVDSRTPIYNEQFF. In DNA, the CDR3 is TGCAGCGTCGATAGTAGGACACCCATCTACAATGAGCAGTTCTTC.

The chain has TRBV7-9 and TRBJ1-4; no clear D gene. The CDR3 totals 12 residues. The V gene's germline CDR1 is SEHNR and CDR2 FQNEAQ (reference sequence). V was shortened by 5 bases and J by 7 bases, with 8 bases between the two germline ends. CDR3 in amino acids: CASSELSEKLFF. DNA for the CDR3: TGTGCCAGCAGCGAACTCAGTGAAAAACTGTTTTTT.

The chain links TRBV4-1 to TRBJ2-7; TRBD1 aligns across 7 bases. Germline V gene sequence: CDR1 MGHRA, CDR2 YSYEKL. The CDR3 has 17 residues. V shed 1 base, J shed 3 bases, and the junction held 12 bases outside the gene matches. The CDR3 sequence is CASSQAVLRQGNYEQYF. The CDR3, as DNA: TGCGCCAGCAGCCAAGCAGTTTTACGACAGGGAAACTACGAGCAGTACTTC.

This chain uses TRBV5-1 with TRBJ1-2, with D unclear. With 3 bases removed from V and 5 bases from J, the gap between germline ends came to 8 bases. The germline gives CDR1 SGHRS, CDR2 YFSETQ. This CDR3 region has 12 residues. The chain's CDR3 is CASSSGGYGYTF. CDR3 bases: TGCGCCAGCAGCTCAGGCGGGTATGGCTACACCTTC. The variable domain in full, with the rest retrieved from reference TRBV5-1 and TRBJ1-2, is KAGVTQTPRYLIKTRGQQVTLSCSPISGHRSVSWYQQTPGQGLQFLFEYFSETQRNKGNFPGRFSGRQFSNSRSEMNVSTLELGDSALYLCASSSGGYGYTFGSGTRLTVV.

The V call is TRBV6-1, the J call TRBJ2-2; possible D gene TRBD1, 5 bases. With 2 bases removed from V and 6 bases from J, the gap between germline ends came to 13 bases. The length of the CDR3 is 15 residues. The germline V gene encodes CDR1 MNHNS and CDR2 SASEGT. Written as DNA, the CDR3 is TGTGCCAGCAGTGAAAATAAAGGGGTTCCCGGGGAGCTGTTTTTT. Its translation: CASSENKGVPGELFF.

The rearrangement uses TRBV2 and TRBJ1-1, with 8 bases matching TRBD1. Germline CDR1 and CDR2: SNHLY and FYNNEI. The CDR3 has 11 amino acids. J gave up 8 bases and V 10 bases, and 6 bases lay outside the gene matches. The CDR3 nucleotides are TGTGCCACCGGACAGGGCCCCGAAGCTTTCTTT. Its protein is CATGQGPEAFF.

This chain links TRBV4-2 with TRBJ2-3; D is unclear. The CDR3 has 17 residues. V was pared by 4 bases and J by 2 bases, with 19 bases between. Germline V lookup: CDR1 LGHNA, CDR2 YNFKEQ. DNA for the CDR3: TGTGCCAGCAGCCCTGGCGGAGCCCTACTTATCACAGATACGCAGTATTTT. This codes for CASSPGGALLITDTQYF.

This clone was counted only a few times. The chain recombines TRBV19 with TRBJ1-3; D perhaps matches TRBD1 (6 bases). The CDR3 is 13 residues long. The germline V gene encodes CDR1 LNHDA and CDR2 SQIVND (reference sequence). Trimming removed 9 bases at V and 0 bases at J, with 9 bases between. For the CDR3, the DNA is TGTGCCAGGGGGGCTCTCTCTGGAAACACCATATATTTT. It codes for CARGALSGNTIYF.

In DNA, the CDR3 is TGTGCCAGTACCACCCATCCCGGGACAGGGGTGTCACCCCTCCACTTT. Its protein product is CASTTHPGTGVSPLHF. V usage is TRBV19 and J usage is TRBJ1-6, with TRBD1 matching 10 bases. Germline V gives CDR1 LNHDA, CDR2 SQIVND (reference sequence). Trimming cost V 7 bases and J 10 bases; bases outside gene matches: 13. The CDR3 totals 16 residues.

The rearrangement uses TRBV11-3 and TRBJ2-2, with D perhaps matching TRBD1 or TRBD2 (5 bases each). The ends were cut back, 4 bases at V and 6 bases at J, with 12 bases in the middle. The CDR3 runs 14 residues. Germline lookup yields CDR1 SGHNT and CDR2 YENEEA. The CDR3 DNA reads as TGTGCCAGCAGCTGGGACCCCTCGGCCGGGGAGCTGTTTTTT. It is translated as CASSWDPSAGELFF.

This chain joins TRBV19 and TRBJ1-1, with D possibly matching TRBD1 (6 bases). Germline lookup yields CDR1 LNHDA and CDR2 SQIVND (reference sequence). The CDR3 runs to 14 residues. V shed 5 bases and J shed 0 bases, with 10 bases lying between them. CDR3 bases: TGTGCCAGTAGTTTCGGACAGTTGAACACTGAAGCTTTCTTT. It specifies CASSFGQLNTEAFF.

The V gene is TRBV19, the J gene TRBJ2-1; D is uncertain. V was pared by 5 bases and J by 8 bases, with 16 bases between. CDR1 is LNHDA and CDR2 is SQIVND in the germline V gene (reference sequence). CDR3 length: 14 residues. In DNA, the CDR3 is TGTGCCAGTAGTGATGGAAGGGTTAGCCATGAGCAGTTCTTC. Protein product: CASSDGRVSHEQFF.

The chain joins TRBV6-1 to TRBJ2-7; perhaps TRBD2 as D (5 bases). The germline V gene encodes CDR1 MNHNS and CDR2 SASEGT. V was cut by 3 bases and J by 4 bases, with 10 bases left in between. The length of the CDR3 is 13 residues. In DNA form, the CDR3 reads TGTGCCAGCAGTGATTCGGGGTTTTACGAGCAGTACTTC. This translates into CASSDSGFYEQYF.

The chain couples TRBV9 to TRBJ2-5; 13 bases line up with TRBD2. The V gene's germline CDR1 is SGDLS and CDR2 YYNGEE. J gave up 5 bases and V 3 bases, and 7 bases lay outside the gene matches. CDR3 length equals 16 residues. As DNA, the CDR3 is TGTGCCAGCAGCGGTTCCGGGACTAGCGGGGCGGAGACCCAGTACTTC. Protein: CASSGSGTSGAETQYF. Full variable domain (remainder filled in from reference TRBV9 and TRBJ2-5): DSGVTQTPKHLITATGQRVTLRCSPRSGDLSVYWYQQSLDQGLQFLIQYYNGEERAKGNILERFSAQQFPDLHSELNLSSLELGDSALYFCASSGSGTSGAETQYFGPGTRLLVL.

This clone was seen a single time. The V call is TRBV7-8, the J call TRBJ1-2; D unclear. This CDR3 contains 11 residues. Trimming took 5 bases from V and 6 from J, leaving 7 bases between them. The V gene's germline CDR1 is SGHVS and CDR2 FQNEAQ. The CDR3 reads CASSAPNGYTF. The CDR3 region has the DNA TGTGCCAGCAGCGCCCCGAATGGCTACACCTTC.

The CDR3 DNA sequence: TGTGCCAACGAACGTCCGAGACAGGGGAATAGACCTCTCGAGAACACTGAAGCTTTCTTT. This codes for CANERPRQGNRPLENTEAFF. V gene TRBV19 combines with J gene TRBJ1-1; 8 bases match TRBD1. The junction had 26 bases not matched to a gene; V was cut back by 10 bases and J by 1 base. The length of the CDR3 is 20 residues. Germline V gene data show CDR1 as LNHDA and CDR2 as SQIVND (reference sequence).

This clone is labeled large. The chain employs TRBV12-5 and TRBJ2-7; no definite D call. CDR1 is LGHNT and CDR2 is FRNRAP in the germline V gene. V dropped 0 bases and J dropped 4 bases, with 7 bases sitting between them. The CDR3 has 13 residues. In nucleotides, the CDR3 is TGTGCTAGTGGTTTGGTCGCTGGGTACGAGCAGTACTTC. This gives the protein CASGLVAGYEQYF.

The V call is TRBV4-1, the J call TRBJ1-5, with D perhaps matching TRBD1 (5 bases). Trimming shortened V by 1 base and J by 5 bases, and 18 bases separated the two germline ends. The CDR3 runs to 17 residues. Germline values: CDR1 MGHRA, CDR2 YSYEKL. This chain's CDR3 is CASSQGYGRDTDQPQHF. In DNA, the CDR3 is TGCGCCAGCAGCCAAGGATACGGCAGGGATACCGATCAGCCCCAGCATTTT.

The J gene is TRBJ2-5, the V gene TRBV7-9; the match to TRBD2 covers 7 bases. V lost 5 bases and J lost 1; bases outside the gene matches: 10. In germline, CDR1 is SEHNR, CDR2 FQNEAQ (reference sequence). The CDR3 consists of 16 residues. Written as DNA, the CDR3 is TGTGCCAGCAGCCCCTTGGGCGGGGGAATCCAAGAGACCCAGTACTTC. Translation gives CASSPLGGGIQETQYF.